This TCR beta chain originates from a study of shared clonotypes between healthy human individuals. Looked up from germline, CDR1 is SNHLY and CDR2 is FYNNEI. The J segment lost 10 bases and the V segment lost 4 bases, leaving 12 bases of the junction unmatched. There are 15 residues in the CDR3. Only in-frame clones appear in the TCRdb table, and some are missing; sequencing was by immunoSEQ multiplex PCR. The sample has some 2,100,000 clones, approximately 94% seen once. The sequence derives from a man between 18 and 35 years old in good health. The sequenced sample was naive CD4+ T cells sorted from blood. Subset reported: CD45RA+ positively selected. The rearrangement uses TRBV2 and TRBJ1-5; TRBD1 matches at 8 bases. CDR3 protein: CASSGKGTGSSPQHF. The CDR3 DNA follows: TGTGCCAGCAGTGGGAAAGGGACAGGCTCGAGTCCCCAGCATTTT.